The sequence of this T cell receptor beta chain was determined in a study of cytomegalovirus exposure and HLA in healthy donors. Findings of the study overall: A few chains tied to CMV proved CMV antigen-specific in vitro.

In germline, CDR1 is MDHEN, CDR2 SYDVKM. V lost 5 bases, J lost 2 bases, and 21 bases lay in between. There are 17 residues in the CDR3. Primers for the PCR totalled 60 Vbeta and 13 Jbeta. Repertoires were generated with immunoSEQ multiplex PCR, while TCRdb's copy carries only in-frame clones and drops some. The top ten clones hold about 1.5% of a sample with about 150,000 clones, roughly 66% of them seen once. A note on this clone: The antigen is not known.

This rearrangement joins TRBV28 to TRBJ2-5; D possibly corresponds to TRBD1 (5 bases). This receptor was obtained from a woman under 30 in good health and CMV-seronegative. The sequenced sample was PBMCs. The CDR3 sequence is CASSPGITSLEQETQYF. The CDR3 coding sequence is TGTGCCAGCAGTCCAGGGATTACATCGCTTGAGCAAGAGACCCAGTACTTC.